These T cell receptor beta chains were read from a single sample in a study of shared clonotypes between healthy human individuals. Sequenced by immunoSEQ multiplex PCR; TCRdb stores in-frame clones only, minus some. This sample has about 820,000 clones; more than 85% occur once, and the top ten carry about 24%. Sequenced input: naive CD8+ T cells sorted from blood. All receptors derive from a man aged 30 to 39 in good health. CDR3s include the opening cysteine and the closing phenylalanine or tryptophan. A D gene is named only where the DNA matches it firmly. For some rows the clone size is stated as once, few or many, or as a class when expanded; others skip it.

TRBJ2-5	TRBD1	TRBV27	NA	CASSRTGNLQETQYF	TGTGCCAGCAGTCGGACAGGCAACCTACAAGAGACCCAGTACTTC
TRBJ1-1	NA	TRBV19	NA	CASSIVGGNTEAFF	TGTGCCAGTAGTATAGTCGGGGGGAACACTGAAGCTTTCTTT
TRBJ2-2	TRBD2	TRBV9	NA	CASSVQTSGANTGELFF	TGTGCCAGCAGCGTCCAGACTAGCGGGGCCAACACCGGGGAGCTGTTTTTT
TRBJ2-3	NA	TRBV2	NA	CASSSHRAGGTDTQYF	TGTGCCAGCAGCTCTCACAGGGCCGGGGGCACAGATACGCAGTATTTT
TRBJ1-2	NA	TRBV4-3	NA	CASSQGSRTDYGYTF	TGCGCCAGCAGCCAAGGTTCCAGGACGGACTATGGCTACACCTTC
TRBJ1-1	NA	TRBV2	NA	CASSAQVGAGSEAFF	TGTGCCAGCAGTGCACAGGTGGGGGCCGGGTCTGAAGCTTTCTTT
TRBJ2-1	NA	TRBV29-1	NA	CSVRDRNNEQFF	TGCAGCGTCAGGGACCGAAACAATGAGCAGTTCTTC
TRBJ2-7	TRBD1	TRBV29-1	NA	CSVRGQGAREQYF	TGCAGCGTCCGAGGACAGGGGGCTCGCGAGCAGTACTTC
TRBJ2-2	NA	TRBV4-1	NA	CASSQAPDTGELFF	TGCGCCAGCAGCCAAGCCCCGGACACCGGGGAGCTGTTTTTT
TRBJ2-1	NA	TRBV6-5	NA	CASTSGYEQFF	TGTGCCAGCACCTCGGGTTATGAGCAGTTCTTC
TRBJ2-2	TRBD1	TRBV7-6	NA	CASSPTTGGPGELFF	TGTGCCAGCAGCCCGACTACAGGGGGCCCCGGGGAGCTGTTTTTT
TRBJ2-1	NA	TRBV28	NA	CASNPTEYNEQFF	TGTGCCAGCAACCCGACAGAATACAATGAGCAGTTCTTC
TRBJ2-7	NA	TRBV29-1	NA	CSVEDPQNPYEQYF	TGCAGCGTTGAAGACCCACAGAACCCCTACGAGCAGTACTTC
TRBJ2-1	NA	TRBV27	NA	CASPGTWDNYNEQFF	TGTGCCAGCCCTGGGACGTGGGACAACTACAATGAGCAGTTCTTC
TRBJ2-3	TRBD2	TRBV29-1	NA	CSVEGSGSSTDTQYF	TGCAGCGTTGAAGGGAGCGGGAGTTCCACAGATACGCAGTATTTT
TRBJ2-1	NA	TRBV29-1	NA	CSAVDSGTSNEQFF	TGCAGCGCTGTGGATTCCGGGACCAGCAATGAGCAGTTCTTC
TRBJ2-7	TRBD2	TRBV18	once	CASSPPGSGTLYEQYF	TGTGCCAGCTCACCTCCGGGGAGCGGGACCCTCTACGAGCAGTACTTC
TRBJ2-3	NA	TRBV14	NA	CASSYGAATTDTQYF	TGTGCCAGCAGCTACGGAGCAGCCACCACAGATACGCAGTATTTT
TRBJ2-1	NA	TRBV9	NA	CASSLRKGRDNEQFF	TGTGCCAGCAGCCTCCGGAAGGGCAGGGACAATGAGCAGTTCTTC
TRBJ1-1	TRBD1	TRBV5-4	NA	CASSPTPGQPIEAFF	TGTGCCAGCAGCCCTACCCCGGGACAGCCTATTGAAGCTTTCTTT
TRBJ1-3	NA	TRBV19	NA	CASSIAASGNTIYF	TGTGCCAGTAGTATCGCAGCCAGCGGAAACACCATATATTTT
TRBJ2-3	TRBD2	TRBV11-2	NA	CASSLKLGLAGETDTQYF	TGTGCCAGCAGCTTAAAGTTAGGACTAGCGGGAGAGACAGATACGCAGTATTTT
TRBJ2-1	NA	TRBV15	NA	CATSTGRSYNEQFF	TGTGCCACCAGCACGGGACGGTCCTACAATGAGCAGTTCTTC
TRBJ2-1	TRBD2	TRBV11-2	NA	CASSPGTSGPYSYNEQFF	TGTGCCAGCAGCCCCGGGACTAGCGGACCTTACTCCTACAATGAGCAGTTCTTC
TRBJ2-7	NA	TRBV7-2	NA	CASSLVEGGFLEQYF	TGTGCCAGCAGCTTAGTAGAGGGGGGATTTTTAGAGCAGTACTTC
TRBJ2-1	NA	TRBV7-9	NA	CASSFLVEGEQFF	TGTGCCAGCAGCTTTCTAGTCGAGGGTGAGCAGTTCTTC
TRBJ2-7	NA	TRBV29-1	NA	CSVETDRPYEQYF	TGCAGCGTTGAAACTGACAGACCCTACGAGCAGTACTTC
TRBJ2-3	TRBD2	TRBV30	NA	CACLGTSVSLIGTDTQYF	TGTGCCTGCCTTGGGACTAGCGTGAGTCTTATCGGCACAGATACGCAGTATTTT
TRBJ1-5	NA	TRBV5-1	NA	CASSLAGSGPQHF	TGCGCCAGCAGCTTGGCGGGATCCGGGCCCCAGCATTTT
TRBJ2-3	TRBD2	TRBV29-1	NA	CSVEDREGLGTSGWMVDTQYF	TGCAGCGTTGAAGATCGAGAAGGCCTCGGGACTAGCGGCTGGATGGTGGATACGCAGTATTTT
TRBJ2-1	TRBD2	TRBV4-3	NA	CASSQDGEGNEQFF	TGCGCCAGCAGCCAAGACGGGGAGGGGAATGAGCAGTTCTTC
TRBJ1-2	NA	TRBV6-4	NA	CARILLGFSGDYGYTF	TGTGCCAGAATCTTATTGGGGTTTTCAGGGGACTATGGCTACACCTTC
TRBJ2-2	NA	TRBV11-2	once	CASSSVFTTGELFF	TGTGCCAGCAGCTCGGTGTTTACCACCGGGGAGCTGTTTTTT
TRBJ2-7	NA	TRBV14	NA	CASSLDFAYEQYF	TGTGCCAGCAGCCTGGACTTTGCCTACGAGCAGTACTTC
TRBJ2-1	NA	TRBV30	NA	CAWAKNEQFF	TGTGCCTGGGCGAAGAATGAGCAGTTCTTC
TRBJ2-7	NA	TRBV27	NA	CASSGAQLGEQYF	TGTGCCAGCAGTGGGGCCCAGCTGGGGGAGCAGTACTTC
TRBJ2-1	TRBD2	TRBV14	NA	CASSVGGELFNEQFF	TGTGCCAGCAGCGTCGGGGGGGAGTTGTTCAATGAGCAGTTCTTC
TRBJ2-2	NA	TRBV15	once	CATSRAQGGTGELFF	TGTGCCACCAGCAGAGCACAGGGCGGAACCGGGGAGCTGTTTTTT
TRBJ2-1	TRBD2	TRBV2	once	CASSLLAGGPGEQFF	TGTGCCAGCAGCCTACTAGCGGGAGGGCCTGGAGAGCAGTTCTTC
TRBJ1-2	TRBD1	TRBV7-9	NA	CASSPWARGTYGYTF	TGTGCCAGCAGCCCATGGGCCAGGGGGACCTATGGCTACACCTTC
TRBJ2-2	NA	TRBV6-1	NA	CASAPPNTGELFF	TGTGCCAGCGCCCCCCCAAACACCGGGGAGCTGTTTTTT
TRBJ2-4	NA	TRBV27	NA	CASSLTAALAKNIQYF	TGTGCCAGCAGTTTAACTGCAGCACTAGCCAAAAACATTCAGTACTTC
TRBJ2-1	NA	TRBV5-4	NA	CASRPERGTTYNEQFF	TGTGCCAGCAGACCAGAGCGTGGGACCACTTACAATGAGCAGTTCTTC
TRBJ2-7	NA	TRBV11-2	NA	CASSLGRPILSYEQYF	TGTGCCAGCAGCTTAGGTCGGCCTATCCTCTCCTACGAGCAGTACTTC
TRBJ1-2	NA	TRBV2	NA	CAAVGTAYGYTF	TGTGCCGCCGTAGGGACGGCCTATGGCTACACCTTC
TRBJ2-5	TRBD2	TRBV6-6	NA	CASSVGTRLETQYF	TGTGCCAGCAGTGTGGGGACTAGGCTAGAGACCCAGTACTTC
TRBJ2-3	NA	TRBV7-8	once	CASSLYRDPRSDTQYF	TGTGCCAGCAGCCTCTACCGGGACCCGAGGTCAGATACGCAGTATTTT
TRBJ1-3	NA	TRBV2	NA	CASGPGDSGNTIYF	TGTGCCAGCGGCCCGGGGGACTCTGGAAACACCATATATTTT